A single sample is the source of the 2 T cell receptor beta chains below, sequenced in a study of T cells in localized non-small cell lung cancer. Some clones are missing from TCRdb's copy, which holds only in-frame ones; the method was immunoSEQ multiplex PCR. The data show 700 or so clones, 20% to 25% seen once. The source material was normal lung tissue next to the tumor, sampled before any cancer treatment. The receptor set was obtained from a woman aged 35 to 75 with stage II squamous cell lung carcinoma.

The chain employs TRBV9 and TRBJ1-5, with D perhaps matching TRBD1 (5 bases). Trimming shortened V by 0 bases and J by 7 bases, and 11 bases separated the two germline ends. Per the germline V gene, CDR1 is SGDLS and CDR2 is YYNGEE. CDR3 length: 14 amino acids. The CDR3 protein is CASSVGQGGQPQHF. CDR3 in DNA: TGTGCCAGCAGCGTAGGGCAGGGTGGGCAGCCCCAGCATTTT.

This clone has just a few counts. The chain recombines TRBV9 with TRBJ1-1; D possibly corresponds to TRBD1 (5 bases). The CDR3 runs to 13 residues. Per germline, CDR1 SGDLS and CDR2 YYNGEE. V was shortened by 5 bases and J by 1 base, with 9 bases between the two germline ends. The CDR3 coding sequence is TGTGCCAGCAGGGGCAGGGCGAACACTGAAGCTTTCTTT. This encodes CASRGRANTEAFF.